The clone carrying this TCR beta chain appeared many times. What it binds is unknown. The data were taken from a study of early T cells in non-severe SARS-CoV-2 infection. Turning to the study itself: The input, bulk RNA from unsorted whole blood, was sequenced, and chains were unpaired.

CDR1 and CDR2 from the germline V gene are MGHDK and SYGVNS. The CDR3 covers 14 residues. V gave up 3 bases and J gave up 8 bases; unmatched junction bases: 7. Attachment of unique molecular identifiers to individual cDNA molecules was performed. TCRdb re-called the 5' RACE reads with MiXCR, one entry per CDR3 protein. This table holds about 58,000 distinct CDR3 sequences, 9.5% to 15% found once. Study outcomes and limitations: A preference for anti-spike CD8 responses marked VDJdb matching, which missed private and CD4 specificities.

The chain joins TRBV25-1 to TRBJ1-2, with 9 bases identical to TRBD1. The receptor was derived from an adult who was a healthcare worker with PCR-confirmed SARS-CoV-2 infection or an uninfected control (not recorded which). Sequenced sample: whole blood. CDR3 region: CASSEAQGARGYTF. The CDR3, as DNA: TGTGCCAGCAGTGAGGCACAGGGGGCGAGAGGCTACACCTTC.